This T cell receptor (beta chain) was captured by sequencing in a study of regulatory T cells in long-lasting Graves disease. Time point denoted: newly diagnosed GD, antithyroid drugs for less than 3 months. Extracted PBMC RNA gave rise to the TCR library. CDR1 DFQATT and CDR2 SNEGSKA come from the germline V gene (reference sequence). The CDR3 runs to 12 residues. This clonotype was counted many times. Combining iRepertoire HTBI primers with Arm-PCR of CDR3 regions, the authors built TCR beta libraries. TCRdb processed the multiplex PCR reads anew with MiXCR; each CDR3 protein has one entry. This sample has about 460,000 distinct CDR3 sequences; approximately 14% occur once, and the top ten carry approximately 19%. In addition, the sample was reused for a study of T cells in Graves' hyperthyroidism and ophthalmopathy.

The J gene is TRBJ1-1, the V gene TRBV20-1; TRBD1 is a possible D gene (5 bases). This specimen was peripheral blood mononuclear cells (PBMCs), taken at new diagnosis, from a patient treated with antithyroid drugs. The TCR comes from a woman aged 50 to 60 with Graves disease. In DNA, the CDR3 is TGCAGCGCCCAGGGAGGCTCCACTGAAGCTTTCTTT. Encoded protein: CSAQGGSTEAFF.